Listed here is a single TCR beta chain. Sample time point: baseline, week 1 (first vaccination visit). The treatment here: pre-vaccination baseline after standard-of-care therapy. TCRdb's table, derived via immunoSEQ multiplex PCR, lists solely in-frame clones and lacks some. This sample yields some 95,000 clones, of which around 77% are seen a single time; 7.5% belongs to the top ten. The CDR3 sequence is 16 residues long. Between the trimmed V and J ends, which lost 3 bases and 2 bases, there was a span of 14 bases. Germline V gene lookup returns CDR1 LNHNV and CDR2 YYDKDF (reference sequence). The data belong to a study of a mutant IDH1 vaccine in newly diagnosed glioma.

This clonotype originated in a man in his forties or fifties with glioma. The material sequenced was PBMCs, taken from a glioma patient treated with radiotherapy, temozolomide or both. The rearrangement links TRBV15 to TRBJ2-4; D possibly corresponds to TRBD2 (6 bases). This chain's CDR3 is CATSSGGSSTKNIQYF. In DNA, the CDR3 is TGTGCCACCAGCAGTGGGGGGAGCAGTACCAAAAACATTCAGTACTTC.